The source of this T cell receptor (beta chain) is a study of T-cell memory formation after mild COVID-19. Study results and caveats: Memory from before infection featured some responding clones, which suggests cross-reactive memory joined. Clones shrinking between day 15 and 85 showed a balanced CD4/CD8 split, and those that grew later tilted toward CD4+. Mainly CM and EM harbored the contracting CD4+ clones; mainly EMRA harbored the CD8+ ones.

Each CDR3 protein is one row after TCRdb ran MiXCR on the 5' RACE reads. The data show 140,000 or so distinct CDR3 sequences, about 19% seen once. This clonotype was seen more than once but under ten times. The target antigen is unknown. The sequenced sample consisted of PBMCs or a T cell subset sorted from them (not recorded which). This clonotype was obtained from an adult woman who had mild COVID-19 (a few samples of this study predate the infection). Cell type and time point are not known.

In DNA form, the CDR3 reads TGTGCCAGCAGCTTAGTGGGTCGGACTGAAGCTTTCTTT. It yields the protein CASSLVGRTEAFF. The chain joins TRBV11-2 to TRBJ1-1; D gene ambiguous. Between the trimmed V and J ends, which lost 1 base and 5 bases, there was a span of 8 bases. The CDR3 has 13 residues. Germline CDR1 SGHAT, CDR2 FQNNGV.